This T cell receptor beta chain was sequenced in a study of neurological immune-mediated disorders. 2 million unsorted PBMCs were stored in RNAlater at -80 °C before RNA extraction. V lost 2 bases, J lost 6 bases, and 11 bases lay in between. Germline CDR1 reads SGHTA; CDR2 reads FQGTGA. The CDR3 has 14 amino acids. Each CDR3 protein is one row after TCRdb ran MiXCR on the 5' RACE reads. The sample records more than 50,000 distinct CDR3 sequences, around 3.8% being singletons. The study's findings and limits: Phylogenetically, 18 of 34 multiple sclerosis patients' repertoires fell into one related-CDR3 cluster, a possible signature.

The sample holds many counts of this clonotype. What it binds is not known. Input material: PBMCs. J is TRBJ2-1 and V is TRBV7-3; D possibly corresponds to TRBD2 (6 bases). The TCR originated in a woman in her fifties or sixties with multiple sclerosis. Written as DNA, the CDR3 is TGTGCCAGCAGCTTAGGGGCGGGGAGCAATGAGCAGTTCTTC. It is translated as CASSLGAGSNEQFF. Drawing the rest from reference TRBV7-3 and TRBJ2-1, the complete variable domain is GAGVSQTPSNKVTEKGKYVELRCDPISGHTALYWYRQSLGQGPEFLIYFQGTGAADDSGLPNDRFFAVRPEGSVSTLKIQRTERGDSAVYLCASSLGAGSNEQFFGPGTRLTVL.